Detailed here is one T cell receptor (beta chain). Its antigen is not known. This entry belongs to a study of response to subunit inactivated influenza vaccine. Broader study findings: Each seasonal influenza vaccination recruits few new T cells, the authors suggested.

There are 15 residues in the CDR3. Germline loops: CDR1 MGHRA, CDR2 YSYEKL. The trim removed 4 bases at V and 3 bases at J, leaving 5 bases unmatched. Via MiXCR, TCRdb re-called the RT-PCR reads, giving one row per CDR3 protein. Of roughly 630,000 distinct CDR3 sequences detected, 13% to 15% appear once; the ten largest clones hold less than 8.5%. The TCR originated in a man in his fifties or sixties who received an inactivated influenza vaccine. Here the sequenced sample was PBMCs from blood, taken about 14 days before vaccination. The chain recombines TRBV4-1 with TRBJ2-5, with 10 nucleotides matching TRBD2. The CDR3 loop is CASSRWTSGKETQYF. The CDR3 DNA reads TGCGCCAGCAGCCGATGGACTAGCGGCAAAGAGACCCAGTACTTC.